Below, 26 T cell receptor beta chains from the same sample are listed, as sequenced in a study of blood T cells in healthy people across ages. A second PCR of 7 to 11 cycles used a sample-barcoded 5' primer and a J-beta primer mix. TCRdb re-called the 5' RACE reads with MiXCR, one entry per CDR3 protein. Among about 1 million distinct CDR3 sequences, about 23% were seen once, and the ten largest hold approximately 0.71%. The sample also formed part of further work on T cells of mothers and their children.

The sequenced material came from blood. Receptor source: a girl aged 2 to 10 in good health.

This chain links TRBV27 with TRBJ2-7, with 10 bases identical to TRBD1. The length of the CDR3 is 14 residues. After removal of 5 bases from V and 6 bases from J, the junction contained 7 bases not matched to a gene. Germline CDR1 and CDR2: MNHEY and SMNVEV (reference sequence). CDR3 nucleotide sequence: TGTGCCAGCAGTCGCCTGGGGACAGGGGTCGAGCAGTACTTC. Protein product: CASSRLGTGVEQYF.

A few counts support this clonotype. V is TRBV7-9 and J is TRBJ2-7; D gene unclear. CDR3 length equals 16 residues. The germline V gene has CDR1 SEHNR and CDR2 FQNEAQ (reference sequence). Trimming removed 4 bases at V and 1 base at J, with 17 bases between. CDR3 DNA sequence: TGTGCCAGCAGCTACCCGGTCGGTATGGAGTCCTACGAGCAGTACTTC. It yields the protein CASSYPVGMESYEQYF.

This clonotype was seen only a few times. The chain joins TRBV28 to TRBJ2-4; the D is unclear. Trimming shortened V by 5 bases and J by 7 bases, and 15 bases separated the two germline ends. The germline gives CDR1 MDHEN, CDR2 SYDVKM. This CDR3 is 14 amino acids long. CDR3 nucleotide sequence: TGTGCCAGCAGTGGCGATTTGGCTATGAACATTCAGTACTTC. Translation: CASSGDLAMNIQYF.

This clonotype has only a few counts. V is TRBV12-5 and J is TRBJ2-1, with D perhaps given as TRBD1 or TRBD2 (5 bases each). Judging by the DNA end, TRBJ2-7 fits better; the J call may be wrong. Germline V gene lookup returns CDR1 LGHNT and CDR2 FRNRAP. CDR3 length: 14 amino acids. The CDR3 DNA reads as TGTGCTAGTGGTCCCACCCCGGGGACGGGGGAGCAGTACTTC. It specifies CASGPTPGTGEQYF.

The chain uses TRBV4-2 and TRBJ2-5; 7 bases are shared with TRBD2. The J call may be wrong; the DNA end is better matched by TRBJ2-7. Germline lookup yields CDR1 LGHNA and CDR2 YNFKEQ. The CDR3 spans 16 residues. The CDR3 DNA follows: TGTGCCAGCAGCCAAGCGGGGGATAGCGGGCCCTACGAGCAGTACTTC. Its translation: CASSQAGDSGPYEQYF.

J is TRBJ1-4 and V is TRBV29-1; tentative D call: TRBD1 (5 bases). V was pared by 4 bases and J by 5 bases, with 11 bases between. Looked up from germline, CDR1 is SQVTM and CDR2 is ANQGSEA. The CDR3 contains 13 residues. CDR3 amino acids: CSVVGGPNEKLFF. The CDR3 nucleotides read TGCAGCGTTGTGGGGGGACCCAATGAAAAACTGTTTTTT.

Note on this clonotype: The conserved final phenylalanine or tryptophan is absent from the CDR3, which likely points to a read error. This chain uses TRBV7-2 with TRBJ2-7, with a possible D match to TRBD2 (6 bases). This CDR3 region has 14 residues. V was trimmed by 1 base and J by 2 bases, leaving 9 bases between them. CDR1 is SGHTA, CDR2 FQGNSA, per germline. CDR3 DNA: TGTGCCAGCAGCTTAGGTCGGACTACCTACGAGCAGTACCTC. Residues: CASSLGRTTYEQYL.

V is TRBV7-2 and J is TRBJ2-7; D remains ambiguous. The CDR3 consists of 13 residues. Per the germline V gene, CDR1 is SGHTA and CDR2 is FQGNSA. V was trimmed by 2 bases and J by 3 bases, leaving 8 bases between them. CDR3 DNA: TGTGCCAGCAGCTTAACTCCGATCTACGAGCAGTACTTC. Protein: CASSLTPIYEQYF.

The V and J genes are TRBV6-5 and TRBJ1-4; the match to TRBD1 covers 8 bases. Germline lookup yields CDR1 MNHEY and CDR2 SVGAGI. The V gene end was trimmed by 4 bases and the J gene end by 5 bases; junction bases not matched to a gene: 3. The length of the CDR3 is 14 residues. The CDR3 is CASSWDRLNEKLFF. DNA for the CDR3: TGTGCCAGCAGTTGGGACAGGCTAAATGAAAAACTGTTTTTT.

This chain connects TRBV4-2 to TRBJ1-2, with no clear D. V dropped 2 bases and J dropped 2 bases, with 12 bases sitting between them. Germline-derived CDR1 and CDR2 are LGHNA and YNFKEQ. The CDR3 totals 15 residues. Here the CDR3 DNA reads TGTGCCAGCAGCCAACTTGGACGGATCAACTATGGCTACACCTTC. It specifies CASSQLGRINYGYTF.

Worth noting for this clonotype: The germline gene is not matched at one end of the junction; a read error may be the cause. The chain carries TRBV7-7 and TRBJ1-4, with 8 positions matching TRBD1. Germline values: CDR1 SSHAT, CDR2 FNYEAQ (reference sequence). CDR3 length: 15 residues. The CDR3 nucleotides are TGTGCTAGCAGCTTGACGACAGGGGATTATGAAAAACTGTTTTTT. As protein: CASSLTTGDYEKLFF.

The chain has TRBV6-2 or TRBV6-3 and TRBJ2-7; D is uncertain. CDR1 is MNHEY and CDR2 is SVGEGT in the germline V gene. V shed 2 bases and J shed 3 bases, with 5 bases lying between them. The CDR3 is 12 amino acids. For the CDR3, the DNA is TGTGCCAGCAGTTACAACATCTACGAGCAGTACTTC. Protein: CASSYNIYEQYF.

The genes are TRBV29-1 and TRBJ2-1; 11 positions agree with TRBD2. CDR3 length: 14 residues. J gave up 8 bases and V 8 bases, and 11 bases lay outside the gene matches. Germline CDR1 SQVTM, CDR2 ANQGSEA. In nucleotides, the CDR3 is TGCAGCCCGTTGACCCTAGCGGGAGGTTATGAGCAGTTCTTC. It specifies CSPLTLAGGYEQFF.

Details on this clonotype: The junction and the germline gene differ at one end; a read error may be behind it. The chain links TRBV11-2 to TRBJ2-7, with D perhaps assigned TRBD1 or TRBD2 (5 bases each). Germline CDR1 SGHAT, CDR2 FQNNGV. The CDR3 runs to 16 residues. The chain's CDR3 is CASSPYPRDLGHEQYF. As DNA, the CDR3 is TGCGCCAGCAGCCCATATCCCCGGGACCTTGGCCACGAGCAGTACTTC.

The chain is built from TRBV3-1 and TRBJ2-1, with 9 bases fitting TRBD2. Looked up from germline, CDR1 is LGHDT and CDR2 is YNNKEL (reference sequence). This CDR3 contains 12 residues. Unmatched junction bases numbered 2, after V lost 6 bases and J lost 8 bases. The chain's CDR3 is CASRQRGDEQFF. The CDR3 nucleotides read TGTGCCAGCAGACAGCGGGGGGATGAGCAGTTCTTC.

The chain has TRBV7-2 and TRBJ2-1; the D gene could be TRBD1 or TRBD2 (5 bases each). There are 14 residues in the CDR3. Germline CDR1 and CDR2: SGHTA and FQGNSA. Trimming shortened V by 3 bases and J by 7 bases, and 13 bases separated the two germline ends. Here the CDR3 DNA reads TGTGCCAGCAGCTTGCCGGGACGGACTAATGAGCAGTTCTTC. It encodes CASSLPGRTNEQFF.

This CDR3 reads CASSLTGDADEKLFF. As DNA, the CDR3 is TGTGCCAGCAGTTTAACGGGGGATGCGGATGAAAAACTGTTTTTT. The J gene is TRBJ1-4, the V gene TRBV12-3 or TRBV12-4; a weak D match, TRBD1 (5 bases). The CDR3 has 15 amino acids. Trimming stripped 2 bases from V and 6 bases from J, with 13 bases between.

This clonotype was recorded only once. This sequence joins TRBV11-2 and TRBJ2-1; D remains unclear. This CDR3 is built from 16 residues. V lost 0 bases and J lost 4, with 13 bases in between. Germline lookup yields CDR1 SGHAT and CDR2 FQNNGV. The CDR3 region is CASSLDFSPQYNEQFF. The DNA of the CDR3 is TGTGCCAGCAGCTTAGATTTCTCTCCACAGTACAATGAGCAGTTCTTC.

Many counts were recorded for this clonotype. The V call is TRBV20-1, the J call TRBJ2-1, with D uncertain. There are 10 residues in the CDR3. In germline, CDR1 is DFQATT, CDR2 SNEGSKA (reference sequence). Trimming removed 0 bases at V and 6 bases at J, with 0 bases between. In nucleotides, the CDR3 is TGCAGTGCTAGAGACAATGAGCAGTTCTTC. Protein: CSARDNEQFF.

The gene calls are TRBV20-1 and TRBJ2-5, with a weak D call TRBD2 (5 bases). Trimming took 1 base from V and 4 from J, leaving 16 bases between them. Per the germline V gene, CDR1 is DFQATT and CDR2 is SNEGSKA (reference sequence). The CDR3 has 15 residues. The CDR3, as DNA: TGCAGTGCTAGAGCGCGACGGGGTGGAGGAGAGACCCAGTACTTC. This sequence encodes CSARARRGGGETQYF.

This clonotype was picked up a small number of times. The J gene is TRBJ2-4, the V gene TRBV20-1; the D gene is possibly TRBD2 (5 bases). CDR1 is DFQATT, CDR2 SNEGSKA, per germline (reference sequence). V lost 2 bases and J lost 1, with 12 bases in between. There are 15 residues in the CDR3. CDR3 sequence (DNA): TGCAGTGCTAGACCTGGGAGTGAGGCCAAAAACATTCAGTACTTC. Its translation is CSARPGSEAKNIQYF.

This clonotype occurred a few times. The chain couples TRBV27 to TRBJ2-7, with D tentatively TRBD2 (6 bases). Germline loops: CDR1 MNHEY, CDR2 SMNVEV (reference sequence). The CDR3 runs 15 residues. V lost 2 bases and J lost 1, with 12 bases in between. The CDR3 spells CASSLNRDFSYEQYF. The DNA of the CDR3 is TGTGCCAGCAGTTTAAACCGGGACTTTTCCTACGAGCAGTACTTC.

The chain carries TRBV11-2 and TRBJ1-1; unclear D gene. The length of the CDR3 is 13 residues. The V end lost 0 bases, the J end lost 11 bases, and 13 bases lay between the germline ends. The germline V gene encodes CDR1 SGHAT and CDR2 FQNNGV. CDR3 nucleotide sequence: TGTGCCAGCAGCTTAGATCTGGGCACCACGGCTTTCTTT. The encoded protein is CASSLDLGTTAFF.

This clonotype showed up many times. This chain joins TRBV28 and TRBJ1-1; D uncertain. The germline V and J ends were trimmed by 1 base and 1 base, with 7 bases remaining between them. Per germline, CDR1 MDHEN and CDR2 SYDVKM. There are 14 residues in the CDR3. CDR3: CASSLLRGNTEAFF. The CDR3 DNA sequence: TGTGCCAGCAGTTTATTGCGGGGGAACACTGAAGCTTTCTTT.

The sample holds a few counts of this clonotype. The chain links TRBV7-8 to TRBJ2-5, with 16 bases fitting TRBD2. The trim removed 5 bases at V and 4 bases at J, leaving 10 bases unmatched. The CDR3 has 18 residues. The germline V gene encodes CDR1 SGHVS and CDR2 FQNEAQ. This chain's CDR3 is CASSPLGTSGGAGETQYF. The DNA for the CDR3 is TGTGCCAGCAGCCCCTTGGGGACTAGCGGGGGGGCGGGAGAGACCCAGTACTTC.

The chain couples TRBV12-3 or TRBV12-4 to TRBJ1-1, with D uncertain. With 1 base removed from V and 6 bases from J, the gap between germline ends came to 9 bases. The CDR3 is made up of 13 amino acids. CDR3 sequence: CASSLGMAAEAFF. The CDR3 bases are TGTGCCAGCAGTTTAGGTATGGCAGCTGAAGCTTTCTTT.